A single sample gave rise to the 8 T cell receptor beta chains below, sequenced in a study of post-analysis software for immune sequencing data. Study-wide points: In patients, about 5 TRBV segments were more frequent than in controls, with TRBV5-6, TRBV5-1 and TRBV20-1 among them.

Unique-molecular-identifier-tagged TCR beta cDNA libraries were used. Each CDR3 protein gets one entry after TCRdb re-called the PCR reads with MiXCR. The sample carries roughly 700,000 distinct CDR3 sequences, roughly 30% recorded once. No antigen has been assigned to these receptors. Sequencing was carried out using blood. These receptors were taken from a girl between 10 and 17 years old with multiple sclerosis.

V is TRBV20-1 and J is TRBJ1-5, with 11 positions matching TRBD1. The length of the CDR3 is 14 residues. Germline V lookup: CDR1 DFQATT, CDR2 SNEGSKA (reference sequence). V gave up 2 bases and J gave up 6 bases; unmatched junction bases: 3. The CDR3 DNA reads TGCAGTGCTAGAAGGACAGGGGGCGGTCAGCCCCAGCATTTT. As protein: CSARRTGGGQPQHF.

This clonotype was seen a handful of times. V and J are TRBV7-2 and TRBJ2-7, with D possibly TRBD1 on 5 matching bases. Germline CDR1 is SGHTA and CDR2 is FQGNSA. This CDR3 has 17 residues. V was trimmed by 1 base and J by 0 bases, leaving 16 bases between them. The chain's CDR3 is CASSLVAGQSLSYEQYF. DNA for the CDR3: TGTGCCAGCAGCTTAGTGGCCGGACAATCCCTCTCCTACGAGCAGTACTTC.

This clonotype was counted between two and nine times. The J gene is TRBJ2-5, the V gene TRBV3-1; D unresolved. Trimming removed 0 bases at V and 5 bases at J, with 13 bases between. CDR1 is LGHDT, CDR2 YNNKEL, per germline (reference sequence). The CDR3 is 15 residues long. In DNA, the CDR3 is TGTGCCAGCAGCCAAGATTGGGCTGTTGGTGAGACCCAGTACTTC. Residues: CASSQDWAVGETQYF.

This clonotype occurred a few times. The J gene is TRBJ2-5, the V gene TRBV25-1; TRBD2 aligns across 12 bases. This CDR3 comprises 14 residues. Trimming cost V 10 bases and J 7 bases; bases outside gene matches: 10. Germline CDR1 reads MGHDK; CDR2 reads SYGVNS. CDR3 region: CATRTSGTDGTQYF. The CDR3 region has the DNA TGTGCCACAAGGACTAGCGGGACGGACGGGACCCAGTACTTC.

The chain joins TRBV27 to TRBJ2-5; perhaps TRBD1 as D (5 bases). V shed 6 bases and J shed 11 bases, with 16 bases lying between them. Per germline, CDR1 MNHEY and CDR2 SMNVEV (reference sequence). CDR3 size: 12 residues. The CDR3: CASSPRTNEQYF. Here the CDR3 DNA reads TGTGCCAGCAGCCCAAGGACAAATGAGCAGTACTTC.

This clonotype was counted at least ten times. V gene TRBV29-1 combines with J gene TRBJ2-1; TRBD1 agrees at 7 bases. J was trimmed by 9 bases and V by 7 bases; bases with no gene match: 9. Looked up from germline, CDR1 is SQVTM and CDR2 is ANQGSEA. This CDR3 has 12 residues. The CDR3 DNA reads TGCAGCGAGAGAACAGGGGTCGGTGAGCAGTTCTTC. Encoded protein: CSERTGVGEQFF.

In this sample, this clonotype turned up a few times. The V call is TRBV28, the J call TRBJ1-5; 10 bases are shared with TRBD1. This CDR3 spans 17 amino acids. J lost 0 bases, V lost 6 bases, and 8 bases had no gene match. The germline V gene has CDR1 MDHEN and CDR2 SYDVKM. The CDR3 sequence: CASRPLGTGDSNQPQHF. The CDR3 coding sequence is TGTGCCAGCAGACCTCTTGGGACAGGGGATAGCAATCAGCCCCAGCATTTT.

This sequence joins TRBV12-3 or TRBV12-4 and TRBJ2-4; 8 bases map to TRBD2. CDR3 length equals 22 residues. The V gene end was trimmed by 6 bases and the J gene end by 7 bases; junction bases not matched to a gene: 32. This chain's CDR3 is CASSQRQRGGLTVGETSNIQYF. The CDR3 bases are TGTGCCAGCAGCCAGCGCCAACGGGGGGGGCTGACTGTGGGTGAAACGAGCAACATTCAGTACTTC.